The 4 T cell receptor beta chains below come from one sample, sequenced in a study of T cells in localized non-small cell lung cancer. Profiling relied on immunoSEQ multiplex PCR, and the TCRdb table lists in-frame clones only, not all of them. The sample consists of about 1,100 clones, approximately 40% of them appearing once. The sample in question was lung tumor tissue, obtained before any cancer treatment. The receptors derive from a woman aged 35-70 years with stage I lung adenocarcinoma.

The V gene is TRBV10-3, the J gene TRBJ2-2, with D tentatively TRBD1 (6 bases). Germline assignment: CDR1 ENHRY and CDR2 SYGVKD. The CDR3 is made up of 15 amino acids. V was cut by 2 bases and J by 1 base, with 8 bases left in between. The CDR3 spells CAISEATGNTGELFF. CDR3 in DNA: TGTGCCATCAGTGAGGCGACAGGGAACACCGGGGAGCTGTTTTTT.

The chain recombines TRBV9 with TRBJ2-2; tentative D call: TRBD2 (5 bases). CDR1 is SGDLS, CDR2 YYNGEE, per germline. This CDR3 region has 15 residues. With 4 bases removed from V and 8 bases from J, the gap between germline ends came to 18 bases. The DNA for the CDR3 is TGTGCCAGCAGCCCGGAGGCGCGCCTAGCTGGGGAGCTGTTTTTT. This translates into CASSPEARLAGELFF.

V and J are TRBV11-3 and TRBJ1-3; no clear D gene. This CDR3 spans 15 amino acids. Trimming removed 2 bases from V and 6 bases from J, with 14 bases in between. Germline V gene lookup returns CDR1 SGHNT and CDR2 YENEEA. CDR3 loop: CASSLSGPSSNTIYF. Written as DNA, the CDR3 is TGTGCCAGCAGCTTAAGCGGCCCCAGTTCAAACACCATATATTTT.

This rearrangement joins TRBV9 to TRBJ2-1, with 16 nucleotides matching TRBD2. V dropped 2 bases and J dropped 7; count of bases not matched to a gene: 3. CDR1 SGDLS and CDR2 YYNGEE come from the germline V gene. The CDR3 runs 16 residues. The CDR3 sequence: CASSVGLAGGENEQFF. The CDR3 nucleotides are TGTGCCAGCAGCGTGGGACTAGCGGGAGGGGAGAATGAGCAGTTCTTC.